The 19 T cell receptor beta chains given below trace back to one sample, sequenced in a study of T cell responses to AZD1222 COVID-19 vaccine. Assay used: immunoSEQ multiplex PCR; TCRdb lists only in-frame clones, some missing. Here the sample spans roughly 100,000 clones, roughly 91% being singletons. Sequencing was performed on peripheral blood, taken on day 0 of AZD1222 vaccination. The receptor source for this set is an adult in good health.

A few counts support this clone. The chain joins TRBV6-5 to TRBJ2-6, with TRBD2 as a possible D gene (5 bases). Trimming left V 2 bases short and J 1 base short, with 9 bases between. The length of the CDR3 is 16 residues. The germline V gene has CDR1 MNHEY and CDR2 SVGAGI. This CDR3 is CASSYNGRSGANVLTF. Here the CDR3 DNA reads TGTGCCAGCAGTTACAATGGGAGATCTGGGGCCAACGTCCTGACTTTC.

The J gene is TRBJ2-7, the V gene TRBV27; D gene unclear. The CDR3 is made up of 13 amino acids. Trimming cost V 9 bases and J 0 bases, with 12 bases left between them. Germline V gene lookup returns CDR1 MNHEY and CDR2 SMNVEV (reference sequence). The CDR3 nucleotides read TGTGCCAGTGGCGGCGTCCTCTCCTACGAGCAGTACTTC. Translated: CASGGVLSYEQYF.

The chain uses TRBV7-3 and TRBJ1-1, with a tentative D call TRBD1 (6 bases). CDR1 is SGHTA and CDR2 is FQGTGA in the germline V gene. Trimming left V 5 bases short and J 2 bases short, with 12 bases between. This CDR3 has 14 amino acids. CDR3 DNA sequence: TGTGCCAGCAGCCCGGGACACCCAAACACTGAAGCTTTCTTT. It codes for CASSPGHPNTEAFF. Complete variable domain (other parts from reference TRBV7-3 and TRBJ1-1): GAGVSQTPSNKVTEKGKYVELRCDPISGHTALYWYRQSLGQGPEFLIYFQGTGAADDSGLPNDRFFAVRPEGSVSTLKIQRTERGDSAVYLCASSPGHPNTEAFFGQGTRLTVV.

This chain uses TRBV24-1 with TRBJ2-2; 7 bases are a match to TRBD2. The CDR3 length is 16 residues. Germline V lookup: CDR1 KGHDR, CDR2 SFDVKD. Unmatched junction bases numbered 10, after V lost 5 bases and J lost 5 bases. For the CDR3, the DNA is TGTGCCACCAGTGCCCCGGAGAGGGGAGGGACCGGGGAGCTGTTTTTT. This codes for CATSAPERGGTGELFF.

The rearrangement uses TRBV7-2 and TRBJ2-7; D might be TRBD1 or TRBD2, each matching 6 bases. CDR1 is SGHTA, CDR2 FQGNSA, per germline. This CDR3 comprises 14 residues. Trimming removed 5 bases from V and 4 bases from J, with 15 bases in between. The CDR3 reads CASSPGVAAYEQYF. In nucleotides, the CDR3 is TGTGCCAGCAGCCCAGGGGTAGCGGCATACGAGCAGTACTTC.

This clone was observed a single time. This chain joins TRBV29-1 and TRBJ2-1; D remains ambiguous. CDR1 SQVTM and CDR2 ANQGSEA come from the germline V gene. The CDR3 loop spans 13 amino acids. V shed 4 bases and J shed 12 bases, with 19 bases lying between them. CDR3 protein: CSVASSTNGRQFF. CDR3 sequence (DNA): TGCAGCGTTGCTTCTTCCACTAACGGGCGGCAGTTCTTC.

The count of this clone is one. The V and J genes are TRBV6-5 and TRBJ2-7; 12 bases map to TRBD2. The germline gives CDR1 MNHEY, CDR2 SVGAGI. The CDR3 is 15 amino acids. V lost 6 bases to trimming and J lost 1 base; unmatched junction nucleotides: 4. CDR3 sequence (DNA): TGTGCCAGCAGACCCGGGACTAGCGGGTCCTACGAGCAGTACTTC. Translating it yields CASRPGTSGSYEQYF.

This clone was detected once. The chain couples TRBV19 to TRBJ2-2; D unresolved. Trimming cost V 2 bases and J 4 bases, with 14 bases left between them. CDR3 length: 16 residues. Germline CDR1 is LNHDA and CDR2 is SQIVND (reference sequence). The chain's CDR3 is CASSINPRSLTGELFF. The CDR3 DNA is TGTGCCAGTAGTATAAATCCAAGGTCACTCACCGGGGAGCTGTTTTTT.

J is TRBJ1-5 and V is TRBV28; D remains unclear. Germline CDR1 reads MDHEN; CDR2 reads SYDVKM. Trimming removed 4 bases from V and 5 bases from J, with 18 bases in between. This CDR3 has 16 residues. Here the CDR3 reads CASSSPIEVGYQPQHF. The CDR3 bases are TGTGCCAGCAGTTCCCCCATCGAGGTTGGTTATCAGCCCCAGCATTTT.

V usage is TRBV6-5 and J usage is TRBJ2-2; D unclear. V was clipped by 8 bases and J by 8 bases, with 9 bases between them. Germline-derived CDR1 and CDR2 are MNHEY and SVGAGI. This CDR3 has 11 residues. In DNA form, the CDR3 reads TGTGCCAGCCGATCAACTGGGGAGCTGTTTTTT. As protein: CASRSTGELFF.

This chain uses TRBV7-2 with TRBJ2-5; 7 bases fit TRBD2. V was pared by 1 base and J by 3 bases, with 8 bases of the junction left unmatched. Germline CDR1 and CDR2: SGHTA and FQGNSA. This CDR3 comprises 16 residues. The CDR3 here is CASSLGNLAAKETQYF. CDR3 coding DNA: TGTGCCAGCAGCTTAGGGAACCTAGCGGCTAAAGAGACCCAGTACTTC.

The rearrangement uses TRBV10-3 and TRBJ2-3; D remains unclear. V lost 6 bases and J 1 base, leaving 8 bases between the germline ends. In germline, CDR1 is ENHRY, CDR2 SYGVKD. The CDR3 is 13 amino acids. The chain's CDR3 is CAISDVRTDTQYF. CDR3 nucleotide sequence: TGTGCCATCAGCGACGTTCGCACAGATACGCAGTATTTT.

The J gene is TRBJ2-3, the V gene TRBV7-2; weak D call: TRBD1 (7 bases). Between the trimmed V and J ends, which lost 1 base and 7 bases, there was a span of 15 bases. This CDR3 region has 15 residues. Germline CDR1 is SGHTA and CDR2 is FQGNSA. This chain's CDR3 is CASSLGGSGGNTQYF. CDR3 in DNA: TGTGCCAGCAGCTTAGGGGGGTCAGGGGGGAATACGCAGTATTTT.

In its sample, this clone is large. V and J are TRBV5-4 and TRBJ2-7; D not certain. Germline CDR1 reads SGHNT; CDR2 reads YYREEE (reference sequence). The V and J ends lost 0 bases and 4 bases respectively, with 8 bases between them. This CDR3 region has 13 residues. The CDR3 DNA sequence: TGTGCCAGCAGCTTGGCCTTCGGTTACGAGCAGTACTTC. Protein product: CASSLAFGYEQYF.

CDR3 region: CASSGPGSNEKLFF. The DNA of the CDR3 is TGTGCCAGTAGTGGACCAGGCTCTAATGAAAAACTGTTTTTT. The chain couples TRBV19 to TRBJ1-4; D is undetermined. The CDR3 totals 14 residues. The germline V and J ends were trimmed by 5 bases and 3 bases, with 10 bases remaining between them. Germline CDR1 reads LNHDA; CDR2 reads SQIVND (reference sequence).

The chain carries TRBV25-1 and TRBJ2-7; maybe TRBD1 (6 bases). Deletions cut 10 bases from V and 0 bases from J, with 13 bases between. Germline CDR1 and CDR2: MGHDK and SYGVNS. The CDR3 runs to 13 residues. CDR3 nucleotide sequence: TGTGCCACCGAACGGGACAACTCCTACGAGCAGTACTTC. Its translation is CATERDNSYEQYF.

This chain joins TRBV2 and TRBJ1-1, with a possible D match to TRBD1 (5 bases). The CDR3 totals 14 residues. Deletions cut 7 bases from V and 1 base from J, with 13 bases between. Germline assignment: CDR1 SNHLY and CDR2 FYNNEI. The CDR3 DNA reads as TGTGCCAGCATTTTTGGGACGGAGAACACTGAAGCTTTCTTT. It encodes CASIFGTENTEAFF.

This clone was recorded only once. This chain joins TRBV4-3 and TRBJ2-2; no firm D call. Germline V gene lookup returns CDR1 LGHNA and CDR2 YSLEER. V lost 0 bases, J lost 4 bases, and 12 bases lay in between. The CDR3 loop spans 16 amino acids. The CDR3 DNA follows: TGCGCCAGCAGCCAAGATTTGAAGCTTATCACCGGGGAGCTGTTTTTT. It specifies CASSQDLKLITGELFF.

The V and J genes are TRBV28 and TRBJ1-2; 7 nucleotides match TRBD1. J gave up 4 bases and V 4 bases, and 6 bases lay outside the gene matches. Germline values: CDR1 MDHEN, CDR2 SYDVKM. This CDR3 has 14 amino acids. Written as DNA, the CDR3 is TGTGCCAGCAGTTGGGACACAGGGGCCTATGGCTACACCTTC. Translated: CASSWDTGAYGYTF.